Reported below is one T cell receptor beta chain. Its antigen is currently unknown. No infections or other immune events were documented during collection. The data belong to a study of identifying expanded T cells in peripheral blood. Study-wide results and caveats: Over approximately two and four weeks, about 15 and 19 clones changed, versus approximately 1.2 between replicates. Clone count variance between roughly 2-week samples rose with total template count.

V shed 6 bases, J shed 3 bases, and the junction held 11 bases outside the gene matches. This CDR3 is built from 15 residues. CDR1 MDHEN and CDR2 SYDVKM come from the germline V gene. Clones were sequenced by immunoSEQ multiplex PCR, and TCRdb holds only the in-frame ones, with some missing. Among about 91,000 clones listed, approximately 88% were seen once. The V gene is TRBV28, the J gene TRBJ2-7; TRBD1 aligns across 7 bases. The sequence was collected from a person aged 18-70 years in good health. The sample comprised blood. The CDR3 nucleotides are TGTGCCAGCAGCCGACCCCGGGACAGCCACTACGAGCAGTACTTC. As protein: CASSRPRDSHYEQYF. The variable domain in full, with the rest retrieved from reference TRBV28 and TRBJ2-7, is DVKVTQSSRYLVKRTGEKVFLECVQDMDHENMFWYRQDPGLGLRLIYFSYDVKMKEKGDIPEGYSVSREKKERFSLILESASTNQTSMYLCASSRPRDSHYEQYFGPGTRLTVT.